The clone carrying this T cell receptor beta chain was seen a few times. Its target is unknown. This sample was taken from a study of T-cell memory formation after mild COVID-19. Study in general: The study found TCR clusters largely donor specific. Study outcomes and limitations: Clones contracting across day 15 to 85 had a balanced CD4/CD8 profile; later expanding clones leaned CD4+. Clones that contracted clustered mainly in CM and EM if CD4+ and in EMRA if CD8+.

It was 5'RACE with constant-segment primers that produced the TCR alpha and TCR beta cDNA libraries, which carried sample barcodes and UMIs. TCRdb redid the calling of the 5' RACE reads with MiXCR, one entry per CDR3 protein. The sample carries 300,000 to 350,000 distinct CDR3 sequences, approximately 20% recorded once. The junction had 4 bases not matched to a gene; V was cut back by 4 bases and J by 4 bases. Germline V CDR1 and CDR2: MGHRA, YSYEKL. This CDR3 contains 15 residues. Sequenced input: PBMCs or a T cell subset sorted from them (not recorded which). The receptor was derived from a man younger than 35 who had mild COVID-19 (a few samples of this study predate the infection). Cell type and time point are not known. The rearrangement links TRBV4-1 to TRBJ1-2; 12 nucleotides agree with TRBD1. As DNA, the CDR3 is TGCGCCAGCAGCCTCGGGACAGGGGGCCTCTATGGCTACACCTTC. Amino acid sequence: CASSLGTGGLYGYTF.